The 26 T cell receptor beta chains presented below share a single source sample, sequenced in a study of shared clonotypes between healthy human individuals. The protocol was immunoSEQ multiplex PCR, while the TCRdb copy is restricted to in-frame clones and leaves out a portion. The sample has more than 2 million clones; approximately 95% are singletons. Material: naive CD4+ T cells sorted from blood. This sample's subset: CD45RA+ positively selected. The receptor source for this set is a young man in good health.

This chain joins TRBV5-1 and TRBJ2-1, with a weak D call TRBD1 (6 bases). V was cut by 1 base and J by 6 bases, with 8 bases left in between. CDR1 and CDR2 (germline): SGHRS, YFSETQ. This CDR3 comprises 13 residues. The DNA for the CDR3 is TGCGCCAGCAGCTTGCAGGGGACCAATGAGCAGTTCTTC. Translation gives CASSLQGTNEQFF.

The count of this clone is one. The chain uses TRBV25-1 and TRBJ1-4; tentative D call: TRBD1 (5 bases). Germline lookup yields CDR1 MGHDK and CDR2 SYGVNS. Trimming removed 2 bases at V and 5 bases at J, with 12 bases between. The CDR3 is 15 amino acids. The CDR3, as DNA: TGTGCCAGCAGTGAAGTCGGAGACAGCAATGAAAAACTGTTTTTT. This codes for CASSEVGDSNEKLFF.

This rearrangement joins TRBV28 to TRBJ2-4; D could derive from TRBD1 or TRBD2 (5 bases each). This CDR3 is built from 15 residues. Germline V gives CDR1 MDHEN, CDR2 SYDVKM. V lost 7 bases and J 8 bases, leaving 21 bases between the germline ends. The CDR3 bases are TGTGCCAGCAAGGGAGAGGACATTTTAGGAGACATTCAGTACTTC. Translated, it gives CASKGEDILGDIQYF.

The chain employs TRBV28 and TRBJ1-2, with D hard to call. Germline loops: CDR1 MDHEN, CDR2 SYDVKM. CDR3 length equals 14 residues. Trimming removed 7 bases at V and 5 bases at J, with 17 bases between. CDR3 bases: TGTGCCAGCACATCCCCGGACGGGAATTATGGCTACACCTTC. The encoded protein is CASTSPDGNYGYTF.

The V gene is TRBV5-1, the J gene TRBJ2-1; D uncertain. From germline, CDR1 is SGHRS and CDR2 YFSETQ. This CDR3 region has 13 residues. V gave up 0 bases and J gave up 6 bases, with 7 bases separating them. The CDR3, as DNA: TGCGCCAGCAGCTTGGGGTCGCCCAATGAGCAGTTCTTC. As protein: CASSLGSPNEQFF.

V and J are TRBV9 and TRBJ2-2, with 7 bases that match TRBD1. Germline-derived CDR1 and CDR2 are SGDLS and YYNGEE. V was pared by 0 bases and J by 5 bases, with 4 bases of the junction left unmatched. The CDR3 is made up of 15 amino acids. The CDR3 sequence is CASSVGQGATGELFF. CDR3 in DNA: TGTGCCAGCAGCGTAGGACAGGGTGCGACCGGGGAGCTGTTTTTT.

V gene TRBV30 combines with J gene TRBJ2-5; TRBD1 matches at 12 bases. The J call may be in error: the DNA end matches TRBJ2-7 better. The germline CDR1 and CDR2 sequences are GTSNPN and SVGIG (reference sequence). This CDR3 is 14 amino acids long. The CDR3 sequence is CAWSPGTGGGEQYF. DNA of the CDR3: TGTGCCTGGAGTCCCGGGACAGGGGGCGGCGAGCAGTACTTC.

This chain uses TRBV6-5 with TRBJ1-2; no clear D gene. From germline, CDR1 is MNHEY and CDR2 SVGAGI. The CDR3 contains 14 residues. Trimming left V 5 bases short and J 7 bases short, with 17 bases between. The CDR3 DNA is TGTGCCAGCAGTCCCCGACCTGCTTCGGGTGGCTACACCTTC. Amino acids: CASSPRPASGGYTF.

This clone was counted a single time. The V gene is TRBV7-2, the J gene TRBJ2-2, with D perhaps matching TRBD2 (7 bases). The CDR3 length is 16 residues. Trimming removed 1 base from V and 6 bases from J, with 15 bases in between. Germline values: CDR1 SGHTA, CDR2 FQGNSA. The CDR3 region has the DNA TGTGCCAGCAGCTTAGACCCACTAGGGGGGGCCGGGGAGCTGTTTTTT. It encodes CASSLDPLGGAGELFF.

The chain carries TRBV27 and TRBJ2-2; weak D call: TRBD1 (6 bases). Between the trimmed V and J ends, which lost 5 bases and 5 bases, there was a span of 15 bases. The germline V gene has CDR1 MNHEY and CDR2 SMNVEV (reference sequence). This CDR3 comprises 15 residues. The CDR3 nucleotides are TGTGCCAGCAGTCTTCAGGGGTCCGGGACCGGGGAGCTGTTTTTT. This codes for CASSLQGSGTGELFF.

This clone was seen just once. The chain employs TRBV4-1 and TRBJ2-7; the D is unclear. CDR1 MGHRA and CDR2 YSYEKL come from the germline V gene. Trimming shortened V by 0 bases and J by 4 bases, and 13 bases separated the two germline ends. The CDR3 totals 15 residues. The CDR3 DNA is TGCGCCAGCAGCCAAGATCCCCAGGTGTGGTACGAGCAGTACTTC. Translated: CASSQDPQVWYEQYF.

This rearrangement joins TRBV5-8 to TRBJ1-4; D unclear. The V and J ends lost 4 bases and 7 bases respectively, with 20 bases between them. Germline V lookup: CDR1 SGHTS, CDR2 YDEGEE. The CDR3 runs to 16 residues. This chain's CDR3 is CASSPVQWAFGEKLFF. The CDR3 DNA is TGTGCCAGCAGCCCGGTTCAATGGGCTTTCGGTGAAAAACTGTTTTTT.

The chain joins TRBV30 to TRBJ1-1, with a tentative D call TRBD1 (5 bases). V lost 3 bases and J 5 bases, leaving 13 bases between the germline ends. Germline V gives CDR1 GTSNPN, CDR2 SVGIG (reference sequence). This CDR3 spans 13 amino acids. CDR3 bases: TGTGCCTGGAGAGGTGCCAGGGTGACTGAAGCTTTCTTT. Its translation is CAWRGARVTEAFF.

The V call is TRBV18, the J call TRBJ2-7; no clear D gene. From germline, CDR1 is KGHSH and CDR2 LQKENI. V was shortened by 3 bases and J by 0 bases, with 9 bases between the two germline ends. This CDR3 has 14 residues. The CDR3 DNA is TGTGCCAGCTCACCCGATGCCAACTCCTACGAGCAGTACTTC. The encoded protein is CASSPDANSYEQYF.

V is TRBV6-1 and J is TRBJ1-5; D uncertain. The germline V and J ends were trimmed by 6 bases and 4 bases, with 10 bases remaining between them. Germline V CDR1 and CDR2: MNHNS, SASEGT. CDR3 length: 13 residues. The CDR3 DNA sequence: TGTGCCAGCAGAAAGAGGGATAATCAGCCCCAGCATTTT. Encoded protein: CASRKRDNQPQHF.

This chain joins TRBV30 and TRBJ1-6; 9 bases are a match to TRBD1. The CDR3 consists of 14 residues. Per the germline V gene, CDR1 is GTSNPN and CDR2 is SVGIG (reference sequence). The ends lost 1 base at V and 10 bases at J; junction bases unmatched: 5. CDR3 in DNA: TGTGCCTGGAGTGCAACAGGGGGCGAGTCACCCCTCCACTTT. It is translated as CAWSATGGESPLHF.

V and J are TRBV6-5 and TRBJ1-1, with 7 bases fitting TRBD1. CDR3 length: 15 amino acids. The V and J ends lost 3 bases and 0 bases, in that order; junction bases with no gene match: 4. Germline V gene sequence: CDR1 MNHEY, CDR2 SVGAGI. DNA of the CDR3: TGTGCCAGCAGTTATGACGGGACAGTGAACACTGAAGCTTTCTTT. Translating gives CASSYDGTVNTEAFF.

The chain recombines TRBV7-3 with TRBJ2-7; D possibly matches TRBD1 or TRBD2 (7 bases each). The CDR3 is 16 amino acids. From germline, CDR1 is SGHTA and CDR2 FQGTGA. V shed 5 bases and J shed 2 bases, with 19 bases lying between them. Here the CDR3 DNA reads TGTGCCAGCAGCATCCACGGGGGGACAGTTGCCTACGAGCAGTACTTC. Amino acids: CASSIHGGTVAYEQYF.

V is TRBV2 and J is TRBJ1-6; tentatively, D is TRBD1 (6 bases). This CDR3 is 15 amino acids long. Trimming cost V 1 base and J 7 bases, with 11 bases left between them. Germline V gives CDR1 SNHLY, CDR2 FYNNEI. CDR3 region: CASSEVSGANSPLHF. The CDR3 region has the DNA TGTGCCAGCAGTGAAGTTTCAGGGGCCAATTCACCCCTCCACTTT. The whole variable domain, filled in from reference TRBV2 and TRBJ1-6, reads EPEVTQTPSHQVTQMGQEVILRCVPISNHLYFYWYRQILGQKVEFLVSFYNNEISEKSEIFDDQFSVERPDGSNFTLKIRSTKLEDSAMYFCASSEVSGANSPLHFGNGTRLTVT.

V gene TRBV11-2 combines with J gene TRBJ2-1, with 10 bases lining up with TRBD2. This CDR3 contains 17 residues. After removal of 1 base from V and 2 bases from J, the junction contained 5 bases not matched to a gene. The germline gives CDR1 SGHAT, CDR2 FQNNGV. CDR3 DNA sequence: TGTGCCAGCAGCTTAGGGACTAGCGGTTTGACCTACAATGAGCAGTTCTTC. Encoded protein: CASSLGTSGLTYNEQFF.

Comments on this clone: Other nucleotide sequences in the sample specify the same CDR3. Here the CDR3 reads CASSLASPYEQYF. The CDR3 bases are TGCGCCAGCAGCTTGGCAAGCCCCTACGAGCAGTACTTC. The chain recombines TRBV5-1 with TRBJ2-7; D not certain. V gave up 0 bases and J gave up 2 bases, with 6 bases separating them. The length of the CDR3 is 13 residues. Germline V gene data show CDR1 as SGHRS and CDR2 as YFSETQ.

The V and J genes are TRBV19 and TRBJ1-2; a weak D match, TRBD1 (5 bases). CDR1 is LNHDA, CDR2 SQIVND, per germline (reference sequence). The CDR3 extends over 13 amino acids. Trimming took 7 bases from V and 8 from J, leaving 17 bases between them. DNA for the CDR3: TGTGCCAGTACCCCGCAGGGAGGCTGGGGCTACACCTTC. As protein: CASTPQGGWGYTF.

This chain uses TRBV28 with TRBJ1-5; 9 nucleotides line up with TRBD1. The CDR3 is made up of 14 amino acids. Germline V lookup: CDR1 MDHEN, CDR2 SYDVKM. The J segment lost 6 bases and the V segment lost 5 bases, leaving 5 bases of the junction unmatched. The CDR3 nucleotides read TGTGCCAGCAGTACAGGGGGCTCGTCTCAGCCCCAGCATTTT. The encoded protein is CASSTGGSSQPQHF.

Of note for this clone: This sample includes further DNA sequences coding for the same CDR3. This chain joins TRBV5-1 and TRBJ2-5, with TRBD1 matching 8 bases. The length of the CDR3 is 13 residues. CDR1 is SGHRS and CDR2 is YFSETQ in the germline V gene. The junction had 4 bases not matched to a gene; V was cut back by 4 bases and J by 5 bases. CDR3 sequence: CASSPGGRETQYF. Written as DNA, the CDR3 is TGCGCCAGCAGCCCAGGGGGCAGGGAGACCCAGTACTTC.

Comment on this clone: Other nucleotide sequences in the sample specify the same CDR3. J is TRBJ1-5 and V is TRBV19, with D possibly TRBD1 on 5 matching bases. Trimming cost V 3 bases and J 7 bases, with 16 bases left between them. The CDR3 sequence is 15 residues long. The germline gives CDR1 LNHDA, CDR2 SQIVND (reference sequence). The DNA for the CDR3 is TGTGCCAGTAGTATCGACGGGGGGAAAGGACAGCCCCAGCATTTT. Amino acid sequence: CASSIDGGKGQPQHF.

The chain is built from TRBV4-1 and TRBJ1-5; TRBD1 aligns across 7 bases. The CDR3 contains 15 residues. Per germline, CDR1 MGHRA and CDR2 YSYEKL. V was pared by 1 base and J by 8 bases, with 8 bases of the junction left unmatched. Written as DNA, the CDR3 is TGCGCCAGCAGCCAAGGACAGGGAAAGTTTGAGCCCCAGCATTTT. Amino acids: CASSQGQGKFEPQHF.